These T cell receptor beta chains were read from a single sample in a study of T cell responses to AZD1222 COVID-19 vaccine. TCRdb's table, derived via immunoSEQ multiplex PCR, lists solely in-frame clones and lacks some. The profile shows approximately 160,000 clones, about nine tenths of them singletons. Here the sequenced sample was peripheral blood, taken on day 0 of MenACWY control vaccination. The receptors stem from an adult in good health. The CDR3 runs from the conserved cysteine through the conserved F or W. Fields, in order: J gene, clone size, V gene, D gene, CDR3 DNA, CDR3 protein. The D gene is left open where the match is weak. Expanded clones are given a class, and other clones once, few, many or no size at all.

J: TRBJ2-5
size: NA
V: TRBV6-2/TRBV6-3
D: TRBD1
DNA: TGTGCCAGCAGTTACGTGACAGGGACAACGAGAGAGACCCAGTACTTC
CDR3: CASSYVTGTTRETQYF

J: TRBJ1-1
size: few
V: TRBV7-2
D: NA
DNA: TGTGCCAGCAGCTTAAAATGGGAGGGGCACACTGAAGCTTTCTTT
CDR3: CASSLKWEGHTEAFF

J: TRBJ2-5
size: NA
V: TRBV5-1
D: NA
DNA: TGCGCCAGCAGCTTCGAGGCCGGGCCGGAGACCCAGTACTTC
CDR3: CASSFEAGPETQYF

J: TRBJ1-6
size: NA
V: TRBV6-1
D: NA
DNA: TGTGCCAGCAGTGAAGCGATACAGGGCTCCTATAATTCACCCCTCCACTTT
CDR3: CASSEAIQGSYNSPLHF

J: TRBJ2-7
size: NA
V: TRBV27
D: NA
DNA: TGTGCCAGCAGTTTGGGAGTGGGGGAACGGTTTCTCGAGCAGTACTTC
CDR3: CASSLGVGERFLEQYF

J: TRBJ1-1
size: NA
V: TRBV2
D: NA
DNA: TGTGCCAGCACCGAGACCCCTGACCTGACCACTGAAGCTTTCTTT
CDR3: CASTETPDLTTEAFF

J: TRBJ1-1
size: NA
V: TRBV6-6
D: TRBD1
DNA: TGTGCCAGCAGTTACTCGACAGGGAGGGCCACTGAAGCTTTCTTT
CDR3: CASSYSTGRATEAFF

J: TRBJ2-1
size: NA
V: TRBV5-4
D: TRBD2
DNA: TGTGCCAGCAGCTTGCCGGAGCGGGGATGGGGTTCCTACAATGAGCAGTTCTTC
CDR3: CASSLPERGWGSYNEQFF

J: TRBJ1-6
size: NA
V: TRBV6-6
D: NA
DNA: TGTGCCAGCAGTCCACAGGGAGGTAATTCACCCCTCCACTTT
CDR3: CASSPQGGNSPLHF

J: TRBJ2-7
size: NA
V: TRBV11-3
D: NA
DNA: TGTGCCAGCAGCCAGAGGGGTGTCGAGCAGTACTTC
CDR3: CASSQRGVEQYF

J: TRBJ1-4
size: NA
V: TRBV2
D: TRBD1
DNA: TGTGCCCGCGCTGGACAGGGGAATGAAAAACTGTTTTTT
CDR3: CARAGQGNEKLFF

J: TRBJ1-2
size: NA
V: TRBV27
D: NA
DNA: TGTGCCAGCAGTTTCCTGGGGAGAGGTGGCTACACCTTC
CDR3: CASSFLGRGGYTF

J: TRBJ2-5
size: NA
V: TRBV3-1/TRBV3-2
D: TRBD2
DNA: TGTGCCAGCAGCCAAGAGCCAGCGGGGGGGCCTAAAGAGACCCAGTACTTC
CDR3: CASSQEPAGGPKETQYF

J: TRBJ1-1
size: NA
V: TRBV7-9
D: NA
DNA: TGTGCCAGCAGCTTAGGAGGGACCAATAGGCCCACTGAAGCTTTCTTT
CDR3: CASSLGGTNRPTEAFF

J: TRBJ2-3
size: NA
V: TRBV7-3
D: TRBD2
DNA: TGTGCCAGCAGCTTAAGCGGGGGTTCGGGAGATACGCAGTATTTT
CDR3: CASSLSGGSGDTQYF

J: TRBJ2-2
size: NA
V: TRBV5-4
D: NA
DNA: TGTGCCAGCACCCACAGGGCCGGGCTTCTAACCGGGGAGCTGTTTTTT
CDR3: CASTHRAGLLTGELFF